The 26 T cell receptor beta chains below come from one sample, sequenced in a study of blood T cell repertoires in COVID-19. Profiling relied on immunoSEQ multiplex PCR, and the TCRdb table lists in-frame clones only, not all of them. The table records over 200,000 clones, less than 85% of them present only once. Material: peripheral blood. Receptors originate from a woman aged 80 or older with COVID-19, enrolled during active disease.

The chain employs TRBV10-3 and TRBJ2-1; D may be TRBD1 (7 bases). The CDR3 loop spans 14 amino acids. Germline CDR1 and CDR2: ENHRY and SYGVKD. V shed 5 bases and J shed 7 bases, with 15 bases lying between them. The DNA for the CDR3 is TGTGCCATCAGTCGCGGGACAGCTATGAATGAGCAGTTCTTC. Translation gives CAISRGTAMNEQFF.

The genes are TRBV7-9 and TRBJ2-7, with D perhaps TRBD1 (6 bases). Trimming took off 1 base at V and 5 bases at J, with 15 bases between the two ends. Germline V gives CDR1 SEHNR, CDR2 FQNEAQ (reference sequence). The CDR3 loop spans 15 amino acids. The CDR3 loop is CASSLGAGAANEQYF. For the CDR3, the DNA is TGTGCCAGCAGCTTAGGCGCAGGGGCCGCAAACGAGCAGTACTTC. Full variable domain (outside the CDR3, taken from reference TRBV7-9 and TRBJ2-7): DTGVSQNPRHKITKRGQNVTFRCDPISEHNRLYWYRQTLGQGPEFLTYFQNEAQLEKSRLLSDRFSAERPKGSFSTLEIQRTEQGDSAMYLCASSLGAGAANEQYFGPGTRLTVT.

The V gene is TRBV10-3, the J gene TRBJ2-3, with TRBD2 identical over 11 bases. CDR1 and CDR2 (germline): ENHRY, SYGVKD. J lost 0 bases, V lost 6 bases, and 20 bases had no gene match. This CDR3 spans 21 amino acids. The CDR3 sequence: CAIRDPSRGLRTSGSTDTQYF. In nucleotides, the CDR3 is TGTGCCATCAGGGACCCTTCCAGGGGGCTTAGGACTAGCGGGAGCACAGATACGCAGTATTTT.

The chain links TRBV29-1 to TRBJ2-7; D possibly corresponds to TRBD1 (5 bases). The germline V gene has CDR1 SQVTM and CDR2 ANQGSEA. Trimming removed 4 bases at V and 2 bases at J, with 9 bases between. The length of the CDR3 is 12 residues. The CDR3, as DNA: TGCAGCGTTGGGGGCGGTGCCTACGAGCAGTACTTC. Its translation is CSVGGGAYEQYF.

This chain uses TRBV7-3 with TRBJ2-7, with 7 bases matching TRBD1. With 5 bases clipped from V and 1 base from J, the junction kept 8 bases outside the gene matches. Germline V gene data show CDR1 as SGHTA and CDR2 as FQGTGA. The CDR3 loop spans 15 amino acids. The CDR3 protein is CASSVGPGQSYEQYF. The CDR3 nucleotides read TGTGCCAGCAGCGTAGGACCGGGACAGTCCTACGAGCAGTACTTC.

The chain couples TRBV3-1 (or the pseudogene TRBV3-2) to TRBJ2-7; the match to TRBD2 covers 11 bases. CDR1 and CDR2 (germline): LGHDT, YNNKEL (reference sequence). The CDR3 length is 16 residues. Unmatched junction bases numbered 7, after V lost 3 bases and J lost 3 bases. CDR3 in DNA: TGTGCCAGCAGCCATCATGGGACTAGCGGATACTACGAGCAGTACTTC. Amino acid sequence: CASSHHGTSGYYEQYF.

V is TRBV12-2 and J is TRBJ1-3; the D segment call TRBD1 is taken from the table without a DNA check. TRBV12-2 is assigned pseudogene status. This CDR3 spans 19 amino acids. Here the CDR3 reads CASRFRLRSDSISGNTIYF. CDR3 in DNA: TGTGCAAGTCGCTTTCGTCTTCGGAGTGACAGCATCTCTGGAAACACCATATATTTT.

CDR3: CASSLDLAGELFF. The CDR3 bases are TGTGCCAGCAGCTTAGACCTCGCCGGGGAGCTGTTTTTT. The gene calls are TRBV11-2 and TRBJ2-2; D remains ambiguous. V gave up 0 bases and J gave up 6 bases, with 5 bases separating them. This CDR3 is built from 13 residues. The germline CDR1 and CDR2 sequences are SGHAT and FQNNGV.

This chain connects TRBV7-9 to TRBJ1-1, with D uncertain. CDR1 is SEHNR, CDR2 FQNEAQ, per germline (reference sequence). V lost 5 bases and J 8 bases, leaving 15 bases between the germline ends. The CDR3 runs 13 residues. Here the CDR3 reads CASSPGGHEEAFF. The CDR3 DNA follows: TGTGCCAGCAGCCCTGGAGGCCATGAGGAAGCTTTCTTT.

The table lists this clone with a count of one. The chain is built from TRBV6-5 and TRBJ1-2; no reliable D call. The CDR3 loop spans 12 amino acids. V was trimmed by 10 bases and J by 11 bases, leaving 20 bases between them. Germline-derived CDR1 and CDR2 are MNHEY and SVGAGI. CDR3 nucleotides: TGTGCCACCTACGACTTATTGGCGGGTTACACCTTC. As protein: CATYDLLAGYTF.

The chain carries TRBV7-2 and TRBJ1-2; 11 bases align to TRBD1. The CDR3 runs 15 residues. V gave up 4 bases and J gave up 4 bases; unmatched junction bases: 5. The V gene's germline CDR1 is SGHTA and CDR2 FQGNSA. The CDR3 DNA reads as TGTGCCAGCAGCTCTCCGGGACAGGGGGGCTATGGCTACACCTTC. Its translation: CASSSPGQGGYGYTF.

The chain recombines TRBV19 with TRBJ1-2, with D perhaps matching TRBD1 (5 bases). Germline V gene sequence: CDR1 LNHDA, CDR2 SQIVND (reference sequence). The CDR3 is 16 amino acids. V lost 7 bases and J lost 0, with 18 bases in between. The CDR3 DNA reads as TGTGCCAGTATGAGATCGACAGTCACGGCTAACTATGGCTACACCTTC. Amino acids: CASMRSTVTANYGYTF.

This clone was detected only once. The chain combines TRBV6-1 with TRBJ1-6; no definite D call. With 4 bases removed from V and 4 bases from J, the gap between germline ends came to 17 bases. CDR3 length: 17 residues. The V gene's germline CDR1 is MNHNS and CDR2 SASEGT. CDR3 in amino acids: CASSATPRRSYNSPLHF. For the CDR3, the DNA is TGTGCCAGCAGTGCCACGCCACGACGGAGTTATAATTCACCCCTCCACTTT.

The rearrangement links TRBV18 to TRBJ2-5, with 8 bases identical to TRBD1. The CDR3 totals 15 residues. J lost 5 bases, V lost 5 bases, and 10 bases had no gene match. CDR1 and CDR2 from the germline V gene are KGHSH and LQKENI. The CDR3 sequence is CASSTSTGERETQYF. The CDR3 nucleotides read TGTGCCAGCTCAACTTCGACAGGGGAGCGGGAGACCCAGTACTTC.

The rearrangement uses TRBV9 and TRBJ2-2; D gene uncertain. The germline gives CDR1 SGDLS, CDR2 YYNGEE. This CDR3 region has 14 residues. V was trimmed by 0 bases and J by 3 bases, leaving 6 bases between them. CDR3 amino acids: CASSVELYTGELFF. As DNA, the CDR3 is TGTGCCAGCAGCGTAGAACTCTACACCGGGGAGCTGTTTTTT.

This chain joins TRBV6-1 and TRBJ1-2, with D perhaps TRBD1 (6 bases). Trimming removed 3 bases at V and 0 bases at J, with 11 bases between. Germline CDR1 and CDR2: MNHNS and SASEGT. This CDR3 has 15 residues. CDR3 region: CASSDTGLPNYGYTF. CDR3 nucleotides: TGTGCCAGCAGTGACACAGGGCTCCCTAACTATGGCTACACCTTC.

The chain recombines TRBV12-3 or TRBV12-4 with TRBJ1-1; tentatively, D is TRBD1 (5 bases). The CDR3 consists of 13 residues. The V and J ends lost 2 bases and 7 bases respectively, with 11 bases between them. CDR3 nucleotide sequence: TGTGCCAGCAGTTTACCCCGGGGGGGTGAAGCTTTCTTT. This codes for CASSLPRGGEAFF.

The CDR3 bases are TGTGCCGGCCGGGCAGGGGTAGCACTTGAGCAGTTCTTC. The encoded protein is CAGRAGVALEQFF. The chain joins TRBV5-8 to TRBJ2-1; weak D call: TRBD1 (6 bases). This CDR3 region has 13 residues. Per the germline V gene, CDR1 is SGHTS and CDR2 is YDEGEE. Trimming removed 10 bases at V and 9 bases at J, with 20 bases between.

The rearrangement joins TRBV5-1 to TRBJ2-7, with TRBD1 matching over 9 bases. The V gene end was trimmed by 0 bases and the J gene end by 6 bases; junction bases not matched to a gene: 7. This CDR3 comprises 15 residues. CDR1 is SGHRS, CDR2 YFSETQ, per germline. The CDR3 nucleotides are TGCGCCAGCAGCTTGGGGGGACAGGGTTCGGGCGAGCAGTACTTC. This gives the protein CASSLGGQGSGEQYF.

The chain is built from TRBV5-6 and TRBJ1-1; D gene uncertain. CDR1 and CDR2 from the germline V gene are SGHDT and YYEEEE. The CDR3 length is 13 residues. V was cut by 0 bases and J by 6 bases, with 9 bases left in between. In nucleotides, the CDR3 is TGTGCCAGCAGCTTGGCCGTGGGCGCTGAAGCTTTCTTT. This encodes CASSLAVGAEAFF. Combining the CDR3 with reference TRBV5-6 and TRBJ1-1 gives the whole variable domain DAGVTQSPTHLIKTRGQQVTLRCSPKSGHDTVSWYQQALGQGPQFIFQYYEEEERQRGNFPDRFSGHQFPNYSSELNVNALLLGDSALYLCASSLAVGAEAFFGQGTRLTVV.

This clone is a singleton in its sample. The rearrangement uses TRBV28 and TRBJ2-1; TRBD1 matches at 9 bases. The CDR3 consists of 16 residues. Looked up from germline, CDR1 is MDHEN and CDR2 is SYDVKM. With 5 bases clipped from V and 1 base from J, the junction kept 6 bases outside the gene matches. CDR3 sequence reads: CASSTPGQGSYNEQFF. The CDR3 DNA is TGTGCCAGCAGTACCCCGGGACAGGGTTCCTACAATGAGCAGTTCTTC. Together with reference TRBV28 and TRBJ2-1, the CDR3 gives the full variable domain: DVKVTQSSRYLVKRTGEKVFLECVQDMDHENMFWYRQDPGLGLRLIYFSYDVKMKEKGDIPEGYSVSREKKERFSLILESASTNQTSMYLCASSTPGQGSYNEQFFGPGTRLTVL.

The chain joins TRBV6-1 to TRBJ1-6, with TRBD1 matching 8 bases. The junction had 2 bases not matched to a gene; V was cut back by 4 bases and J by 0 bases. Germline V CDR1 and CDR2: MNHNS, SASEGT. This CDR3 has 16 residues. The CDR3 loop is CASSGTGSSYNSPLHF. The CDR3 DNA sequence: TGTGCCAGCAGTGGGACAGGGAGCTCCTATAATTCACCCCTCCACTTT.

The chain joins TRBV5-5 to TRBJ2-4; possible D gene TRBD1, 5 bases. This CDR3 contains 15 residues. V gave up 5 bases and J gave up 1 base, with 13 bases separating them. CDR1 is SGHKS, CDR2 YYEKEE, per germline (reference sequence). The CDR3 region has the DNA TGTGCCAGCAGTTTCGGTGGGGCCGCCAAAAACATTCAGTACTTC. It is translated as CASSFGGAAKNIQYF.

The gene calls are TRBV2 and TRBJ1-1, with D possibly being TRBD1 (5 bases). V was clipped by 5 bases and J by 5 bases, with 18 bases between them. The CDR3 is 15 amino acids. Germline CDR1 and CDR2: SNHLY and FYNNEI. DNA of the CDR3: TGTGCCAGCAGTCGGGACTCTCCCCCGGGAACTGAAGCTTTCTTT. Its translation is CASSRDSPPGTEAFF. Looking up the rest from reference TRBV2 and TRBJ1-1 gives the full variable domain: EPEVTQTPSHQVTQMGQEVILRCVPISNHLYFYWYRQILGQKVEFLVSFYNNEISEKSEIFDDQFSVERPDGSNFTLKIRSTKLEDSAMYFCASSRDSPPGTEAFFGQGTRLTVV.

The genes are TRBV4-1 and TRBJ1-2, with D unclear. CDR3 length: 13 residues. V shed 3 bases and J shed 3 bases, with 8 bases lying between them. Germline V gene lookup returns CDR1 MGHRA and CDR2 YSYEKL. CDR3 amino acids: CASSHRRDYGYTF. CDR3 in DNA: TGCGCCAGCAGCCACCGGAGGGACTATGGCTACACCTTC.

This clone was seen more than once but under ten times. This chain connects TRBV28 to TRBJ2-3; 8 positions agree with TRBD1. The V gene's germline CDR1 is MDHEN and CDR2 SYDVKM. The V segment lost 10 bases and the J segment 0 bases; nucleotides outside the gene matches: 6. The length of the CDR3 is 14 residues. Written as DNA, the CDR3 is TGTGCCACCAGGACAGGGACTAGCACAGATACGCAGTATTTT. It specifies CATRTGTSTDTQYF. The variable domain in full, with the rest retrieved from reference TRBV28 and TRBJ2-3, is DVKVTQSSRYLVKRTGEKVFLECVQDMDHENMFWYRQDPGLGLRLIYFSYDVKMKEKGDIPEGYSVSREKKERFSLILESASTNQTSMYLCATRTGTSTDTQYFGPGTRLTVL.